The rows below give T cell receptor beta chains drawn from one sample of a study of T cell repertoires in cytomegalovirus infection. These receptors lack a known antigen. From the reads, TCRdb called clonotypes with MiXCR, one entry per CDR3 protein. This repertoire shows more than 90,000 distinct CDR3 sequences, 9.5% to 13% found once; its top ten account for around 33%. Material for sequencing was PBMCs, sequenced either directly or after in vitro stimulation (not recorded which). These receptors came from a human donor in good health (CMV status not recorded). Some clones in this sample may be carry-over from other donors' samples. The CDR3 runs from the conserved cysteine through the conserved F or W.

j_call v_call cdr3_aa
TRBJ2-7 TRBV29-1 CSVVDWGGGYEQYF
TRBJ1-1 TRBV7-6 CASSLEQGAWTEAFF
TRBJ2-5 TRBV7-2 CASSSGNQETQYF
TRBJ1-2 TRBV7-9 CASSRDGDYGYTF
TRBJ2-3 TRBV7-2 CASSPRTDTQYF
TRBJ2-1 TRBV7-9 CASSRGAEYNEQFF
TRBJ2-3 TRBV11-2 CASSSVQGYPDTQYF
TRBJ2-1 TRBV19 CASSIPTSGYNEQFF
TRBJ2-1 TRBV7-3 CARGLADTSYNEQFF
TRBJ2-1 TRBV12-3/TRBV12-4 CASSLRGRNEQFF
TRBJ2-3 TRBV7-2 CASSLAAVAGRTDTQYF
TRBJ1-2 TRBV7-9 CASSLGQGAGYGYTF
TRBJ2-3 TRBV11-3 CASSIAGDTDTQYF
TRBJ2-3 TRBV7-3 CASSPGTRGADTQYF
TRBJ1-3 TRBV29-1 CSVEVGDTIYF
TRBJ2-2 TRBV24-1 CATSDPGTAATGERFF
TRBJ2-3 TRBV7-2 CASSPRGDTQYF
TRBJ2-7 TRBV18 CASSLLQAEQYF
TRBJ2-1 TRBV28 CASRFGTSDEQFF
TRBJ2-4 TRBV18 CASSPSPQNIQYF
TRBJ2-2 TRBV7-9 CASSLKPGELFF
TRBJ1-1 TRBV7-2 CASSSGTRGTEAFF
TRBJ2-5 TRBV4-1 CASSQGQGARETQYF
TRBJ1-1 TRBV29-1 CSGGQGMNTEAFF
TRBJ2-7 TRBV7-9 CASSPVQGAMGEQYF
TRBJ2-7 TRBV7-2 CASSLVKQAYEQYF
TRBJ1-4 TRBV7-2 CASSLRGTNEKLFF
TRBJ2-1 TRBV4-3 CASSQPIAGVGGEQFF
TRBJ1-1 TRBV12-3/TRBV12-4 CASSLYNRGDEAFF
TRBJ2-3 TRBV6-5 CASSYDAGQGLDTQYF
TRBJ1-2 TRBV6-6 CASSPRDRARSYTF
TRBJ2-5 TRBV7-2 CASSRRGDQETQYF
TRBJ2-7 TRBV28 CASSFPGLAVYEQYF
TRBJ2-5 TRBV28 CASSLMGGQQETQYF
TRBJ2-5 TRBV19 CASSMTGLQGTQYF
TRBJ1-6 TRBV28 CASRSAGSLQLPYNSPLHF
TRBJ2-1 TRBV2 CAGGLAGEQFF
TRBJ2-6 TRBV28 CASTEGDRSGANVLTF
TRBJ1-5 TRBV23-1 CASSHLDRSGNQPQHF
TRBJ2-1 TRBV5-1 CASSLRGTTYNEQFF
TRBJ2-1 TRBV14 CASSPGLAYNEQFF
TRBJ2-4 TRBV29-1 CSVARLAGGGTKNIQYF
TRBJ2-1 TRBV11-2 CASSLDREINEQFF
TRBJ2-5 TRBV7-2 CASSFAGASLETQYF
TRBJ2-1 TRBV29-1 CSVEEMVKIRGGEQFF
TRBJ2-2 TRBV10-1 CASNPPGQGDTGELFF